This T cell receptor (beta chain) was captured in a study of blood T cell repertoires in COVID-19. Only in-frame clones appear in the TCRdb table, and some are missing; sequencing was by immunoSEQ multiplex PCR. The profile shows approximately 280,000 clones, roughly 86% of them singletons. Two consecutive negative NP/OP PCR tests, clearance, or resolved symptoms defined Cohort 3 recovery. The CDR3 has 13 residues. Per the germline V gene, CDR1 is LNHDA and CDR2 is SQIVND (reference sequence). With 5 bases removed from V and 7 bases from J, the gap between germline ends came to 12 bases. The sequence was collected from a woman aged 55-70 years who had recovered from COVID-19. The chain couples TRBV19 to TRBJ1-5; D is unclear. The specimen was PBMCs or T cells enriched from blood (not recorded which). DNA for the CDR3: TGTGCCAGTAGTCCGCATCAGAGGCAGCCCCAGCATTTT. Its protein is CASSPHQRQPQHF.